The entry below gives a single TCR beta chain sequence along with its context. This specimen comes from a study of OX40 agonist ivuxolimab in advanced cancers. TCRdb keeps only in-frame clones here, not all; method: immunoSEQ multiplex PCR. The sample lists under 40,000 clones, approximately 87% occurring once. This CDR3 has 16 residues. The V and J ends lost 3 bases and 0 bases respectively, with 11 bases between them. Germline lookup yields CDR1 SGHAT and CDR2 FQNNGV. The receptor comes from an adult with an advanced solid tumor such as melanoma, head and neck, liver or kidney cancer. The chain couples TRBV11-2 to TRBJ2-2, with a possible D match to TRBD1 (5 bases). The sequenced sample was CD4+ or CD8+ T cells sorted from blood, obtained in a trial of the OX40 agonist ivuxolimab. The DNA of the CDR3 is TGTGCCAGCAGCTTTTTAGGCAGGGCGAACACCGGGGAGCTGTTTTTT. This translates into CASSFLGRANTGELFF.